This passage covers 29 T cell receptor beta chains from one sample sequenced in a study of T-cell reconstitution after alpha-beta-depleted transplantation in children. General observations from the study: T cells produced anew were the main source of T-cell counts and diversity one year after transplant.

Which antigens these TCRs recognize remains unknown. Unique molecular identifiers were used in preparing the TCRbeta library. In TCRdb, the PCR reads were re-called with MiXCR into one record per CDR3 protein. Of about 290,000 distinct CDR3 sequences listed, 6% to 10% are singletons. Sequenced here: peripheral blood, sampled 360 days after TCRalphabeta/CD19-depleted stem cell transplant. These receptors came from a female patient aged 2-9 years who had a stem cell transplant for Fanconi anemia, so the T cells may come from the graft donor.

This clonotype was seen repeatedly, ten times or more. The V gene is TRBV15, the J gene TRBJ2-3; D ambiguous. Deletions cut 0 bases from V and 5 bases from J, with 6 bases between. Germline CDR1 LNHNV, CDR2 YYDKDF (reference sequence). The CDR3 has 13 residues. The CDR3 DNA follows: TGTGCCACCAGCAGAGATCTAGGAGATACGCAGTATTTT. Its protein is CATSRDLGDTQYF.

At least ten counts were recorded for this clonotype. The CDR3 nucleotides read TGTGCCAGCAGCTCCCCTACCCCCCGACTGGGCTACACCTTC. Protein sequence: CASSSPTPRLGYTF. The chain uses TRBV12-3 or TRBV12-4 and TRBJ1-2; no clear D gene. The CDR3 runs 14 residues. The V end was cut by 6 bases, the J end by 8 bases, with 19 bases between.

This clonotype appeared many times. This chain uses TRBV10-3 with TRBJ2-2; no firm D call. Trimming left V 3 bases short and J 1 base short, with 18 bases between. Germline CDR1 ENHRY, CDR2 SYGVKD. The CDR3 contains 18 residues. CDR3 protein: CAISEYLGGGRNTGELFF. The DNA for the CDR3 is TGTGCCATCAGTGAATATCTAGGTGGTGGACGGAACACCGGGGAGCTGTTTTTT.

This clonotype was detected many times. The CDR3 DNA reads as TGCAGTGCTAGAGCACGACTAGTAAGGCCCGAGACCCAGTACTTC. Its protein is CSARARLVRPETQYF. The chain recombines TRBV20-1 with TRBJ2-5; D is perhaps TRBD2 (6 bases). The CDR3 has 15 amino acids. Germline CDR1 DFQATT, CDR2 SNEGSKA (reference sequence). V lost 1 base and J lost 5, with 17 bases in between.

This clonotype was recorded at least ten times. V and J are TRBV12-3 or TRBV12-4 and TRBJ2-1, with D unresolved. The V end lost 3 bases, the J end lost 5 bases, and 17 bases lay between the germline ends. The CDR3 extends over 16 amino acids. DNA for the CDR3: TGTGCCAGCAGTTTCTCAGCAGGATCGAATGACAATGAGCAGTTCTTC. Translated: CASSFSAGSNDNEQFF.

This clonotype was detected ten times or more. The chain employs TRBV20-1 and TRBJ2-1; the match to TRBD2 covers 7 bases. The CDR3 is 14 residues long. CDR1 and CDR2 (germline): DFQATT, SNEGSKA (reference sequence). J lost 6 bases, V lost 5 bases, and 10 bases had no gene match. CDR3 in DNA: TGCAGTGCTGGCCTCCCGGGACTAAGCAATGAGCAGTTCTTC. Translating gives CSAGLPGLSNEQFF.

This clonotype was recorded many times. The chain employs TRBV3-1 and TRBJ2-1; TRBD2 is a possible D gene (6 bases). Germline-derived CDR1 and CDR2 are LGHDT and YNNKEL (reference sequence). V was clipped by 1 base and J by 8 bases, with 12 bases between them. The CDR3 has 14 residues. DNA for the CDR3: TGTGCCAGCAGCCAAGGGGTACTAGCCCATGAGCAGTTCTTC. Protein product: CASSQGVLAHEQFF.

This clonotype has ten or more counts. This CDR3 is CSAFRTSLSNEQFF. The CDR3 DNA follows: TGCAGTGCTTTTAGGACAAGCTTGTCCAATGAGCAGTTCTTC. The chain couples TRBV20-1 to TRBJ2-1, with a possible D match to TRBD1 (5 bases). Trimming cost V 5 bases and J 6 bases, with 17 bases left between them. The germline gives CDR1 DFQATT, CDR2 SNEGSKA (reference sequence). The CDR3 length is 14 residues.

At least ten counts were recorded for this clonotype. The chain employs TRBV20-1 and TRBJ1-1, with D perhaps TRBD1 (5 bases). The CDR3 loop spans 11 amino acids. The V gene's germline CDR1 is DFQATT and CDR2 SNEGSKA (reference sequence). V lost 3 bases and J 6 bases, leaving 8 bases between the germline ends. CDR3 sequence reads: CSASTGAEAFF. Here the CDR3 DNA reads TGCAGTGCTAGCACAGGAGCTGAAGCTTTCTTT.

Ten or more counts support this clonotype. The rearrangement uses TRBV12-3 or TRBV12-4 and TRBJ1-3; TRBD1 aligns across 7 bases. The CDR3 has 15 amino acids. The J segment lost 2 bases and the V segment lost 6 bases, leaving 7 bases of the junction unmatched. CDR3 sequence reads: CASSRQGVAGNTIYF. CDR3 DNA sequence: TGTGCCAGCAGCCGACAGGGAGTCGCTGGAAACACCATATATTTT.

This clonotype was seen many times. This chain uses TRBV3-1 with TRBJ2-2; 8 bases are shared with TRBD2. V dropped 4 bases and J dropped 3; count of bases not matched to a gene: 13. Germline V lookup: CDR1 LGHDT, CDR2 YNNKEL (reference sequence). The CDR3 spans 18 residues. The CDR3 protein is CASSRFLFSGDYTGELFF. CDR3 in DNA: TGTGCCAGCAGCCGGTTCTTATTTAGCGGGGACTACACCGGGGAGCTGTTTTTT.

Details on this clonotype: This may be a read error: a much more frequent sequence differs by one nucleotide. The gene calls are TRBV2 and TRBJ2-3; 13 nucleotides align to TRBD2. Germline V lookup: CDR1 SNHLY, CDR2 FYNNEI. The length of the CDR3 is 18 residues. The CDR3 region is CTSSRTSGRAQGTDTQYF. The CDR3 DNA reads TGTACCAGCAGTCGTACTAGCGGGAGGGCCCAAGGCACAGATACGCAGTATTTT.

This clonotype was seen ten or more times. The V and J genes are TRBV6-4 and TRBJ2-2; maybe TRBD2 (5 bases). V was clipped by 3 bases and J by 4 bases, with 9 bases between them. The CDR3 consists of 14 residues. Germline values: CDR1 MRHNA, CDR2 SNTAGT. The CDR3 region is CASSDTRVTGELFF. DNA for the CDR3: TGTGCCAGCAGTGATACGAGGGTCACCGGGGAGCTGTTTTTT.

This clonotype was counted ten times or more. CDR3 region: CASSSPDATDTQYF. In DNA, the CDR3 is TGTGCCAGCAGTTCCCCGGACGCCACAGATACGCAGTATTTT. The rearrangement links TRBV28 to TRBJ2-3; D remains unclear. CDR3 length: 14 residues. CDR1 and CDR2 from the germline V gene are MDHEN and SYDVKM. Trimming removed 4 bases at V and 2 bases at J, with 10 bases between.

The genes are TRBV7-3 and TRBJ2-7; TRBD1 might be the D (6 bases). V was cut by 1 base and J by 2 bases, with 9 bases left in between. The CDR3 totals 14 residues. The germline V gene encodes CDR1 SGHTA and CDR2 FQGTGA. The CDR3 loop is CASSLSAGAYEQYF. The DNA of the CDR3 is TGTGCCAGCAGCTTAAGTGCAGGGGCCTACGAGCAGTACTTC.

This clonotype has ten or more counts. J is TRBJ2-2 and V is TRBV13; a possible D gene is TRBD1 (7 bases). The V gene lost 5 bases and the J gene lost 5 bases, with 15 bases spanning the gap. This CDR3 has 15 amino acids. CDR1 is PRHDT and CDR2 is FYEKMQ in the germline V gene (reference sequence). CDR3 coding DNA: TGTGCCAGCAGCCTCCAGACAGGGAGGACCGGGGAGCTGTTTTTT. Translating gives CASSLQTGRTGELFF.

This clonotype was observed many times. The chain couples TRBV6-5 to TRBJ2-7; TRBD1 aligns across 11 bases. The germline V gene encodes CDR1 MNHEY and CDR2 SVGAGI. After removal of 3 bases from V and 5 bases from J, the junction contained 9 bases not matched to a gene. The CDR3 is 16 residues long. The chain's CDR3 is CASSYARTGGINEQYV. CDR3 nucleotide sequence: TGTGCCAGCAGTTATGCGCGGACAGGGGGCATCAACGAGCAGTACGTC.

This clonotype was counted many times. In DNA, the CDR3 is TGTGCCAGCAGCTTTACGGACAGGGGGTTTACAGATACGCAGTATTTT. As protein: CASSFTDRGFTDTQYF. V usage is TRBV7-2 and J usage is TRBJ2-3, with TRBD1 matching 10 bases. V gave up 3 bases and J gave up 3 bases; unmatched junction bases: 6. Germline CDR1 is SGHTA and CDR2 is FQGNSA. The CDR3 has 16 residues.

This clonotype has more than one count but fewer than ten. CDR3 nucleotide sequence: TGTGCCAGCACCCGGACAGGGTTCGACGAGCAGTACTTC. Translation gives CASTRTGFDEQYF. V and J are TRBV6-1 and TRBJ2-7; 8 positions match TRBD1. V lost 7 bases, J lost 5 bases, and 7 bases stayed unmatched. The CDR3 is 13 amino acids. Germline V gives CDR1 MNHNS, CDR2 SASEGT.

This clonotype was seen a few times. The rearrangement uses TRBV7-6 and TRBJ2-2; possible D gene TRBD2, 5 bases. The germline V gene encodes CDR1 SGHVS and CDR2 FNYEAQ. CDR3 length: 17 residues. Between the trimmed V and J ends, which lost 2 bases and 0 bases, there was a span of 13 bases. The CDR3: CASSLTGSRTNTGELFF. For the CDR3, the DNA is TGTGCCAGCAGCTTAACTGGGAGCCGTACGAACACCGGGGAGCTGTTTTTT.

This clonotype was detected many times. This chain joins TRBV7-8 and TRBJ2-4; perhaps TRBD2 as D (7 bases). The CDR3 spans 16 residues. Trimming removed 1 base from V and 5 bases from J, with 15 bases in between. The germline V gene has CDR1 SGHVS and CDR2 FQNEAQ. CDR3 coding DNA: TGTGCCAGCAGCTTAGGCGCCGGGGGGCCTGAAAACATTCAGTACTTC. Translation gives CASSLGAGGPENIQYF.

Ten or more counts support this clonotype. V gene TRBV29-1 combines with J gene TRBJ2-5, with D perhaps matching TRBD1 (6 bases). In germline, CDR1 is SQVTM, CDR2 ANQGSEA. The CDR3 has 15 residues. V lost 3 bases to trimming and J lost 4 bases, with 18 bases between them. CDR3 sequence reads: CSVEDLETGGETQYF. The CDR3 coding sequence is TGCAGCGTTGAGGACCTGGAGACAGGTGGAGAGACCCAGTACTTC.

The rearrangement links TRBV20-1 to TRBJ2-7; TRBD1 agrees at 7 bases. The CDR3 has 13 amino acids. Germline V lookup: CDR1 DFQATT, CDR2 SNEGSKA (reference sequence). V lost 5 bases, J lost 0 bases, and 4 bases stayed unmatched. The CDR3 DNA sequence: TGCAGTGCTTACAGGGGAATCTCCTACGAGCAGTACTTC. Its translation: CSAYRGISYEQYF.

Regarding this clonotype: One end of the junction does not line up with germline, which may come from a read error. The chain links TRBV29-1 to TRBJ1-1; a possible D gene is TRBD1 (6 bases). CDR1 SQVTM and CDR2 ANQGSEA come from the germline V gene. The CDR3 runs to 14 residues. In DNA, the CDR3 is TGCAGCGTTGAAGATGGACGGGGCCCAGGGGACGCACCCTTT. Residues: CSVEDGRGPGDAPF.

This clonotype was counted a few times. The chain recombines TRBV3-1 with TRBJ2-3; no clear D gene. Trimming took off 4 bases at V and 0 bases at J, with 8 bases between the two ends. Germline V gene sequence: CDR1 LGHDT, CDR2 YNNKEL (reference sequence). CDR3 length: 14 residues. CDR3 protein: CASSRTYSTDTQYF. The CDR3 DNA reads as TGTGCCAGCAGCCGGACGTACAGCACAGATACGCAGTATTTT.

Details on this clonotype: Since a much larger clone is just one base distant, this may be a read error. The genes are TRBV12-3 or TRBV12-4 and TRBJ1-5, with a possible D match to TRBD1 (5 bases). The CDR3 has 15 residues. V lost 2 bases to trimming and J lost 3 bases, with 11 bases between them. The CDR3 here is CASSLPWTNNQPQHF. The CDR3 DNA sequence: TGTGCCAGCAGTTTACCATGGACAAACAATCAGCCCCAGCATTTT.

This rearrangement joins TRBV7-9 to TRBJ2-3; the D gene is possibly TRBD1 (7 bases). The CDR3 runs 15 residues. The germline gives CDR1 SEHNR, CDR2 FQNEAQ (reference sequence). Trimming cost V 4 bases and J 2 bases, with 13 bases left between them. CDR3 amino acids: CASSSGGTITDTQYF. The CDR3 DNA sequence: TGTGCCAGCAGCTCAGGGGGGACAATCACAGATACGCAGTATTTT.

This clonotype was recorded a few times. This chain connects TRBV9 to TRBJ2-6; D uncertain. Between the trimmed V and J ends, which lost 0 bases and 3 bases, there was a span of 16 bases. CDR3 length: 18 amino acids. The germline V gene has CDR1 SGDLS and CDR2 YYNGEE. CDR3: CASSVVPAVGNGANVLTF. Written as DNA, the CDR3 is TGTGCCAGCAGCGTAGTGCCCGCGGTTGGGAATGGGGCCAACGTCCTGACTTTC.

This clonotype was detected ten times or more. The chain employs TRBV5-1 and TRBJ2-2; unclear D gene. Trimming removed 3 bases at V and 1 base at J, with 10 bases between. The CDR3 contains 15 residues. Germline lookup yields CDR1 SGHRS and CDR2 YFSETQ. The CDR3 sequence is CASSSTNKNTGELFF. The CDR3 bases are TGCGCCAGCAGCTCCACGAACAAGAACACCGGGGAGCTGTTTTTT.